The clone carrying this TCR beta chain was observed a few times. Newly diagnosed hyperthyroidism, duration under 2 months, in patients aged 18 to 65. Uncontrolled infection, other autoimmune disease, pregnancy and lactation each barred patients from inclusion. V was clipped by 0 bases and J by 6 bases, with 14 bases between them. The length of the CDR3 is 16 residues. Germline lookup yields CDR1 MGHRA and CDR2 YSYEKL. This entry is derived from a study of T cells in Graves' hyperthyroidism and ophthalmopathy. Study in general: It was at initial diagnosis, before any treatment, that peripheral blood was collected.

What was amplified from RNA transcripts were TCR beta CDR3 regions. TCR CDR3 regions were first amplified by RT-PCR with HTBI primers. TCRdb reprocessed the multiplex PCR reads with MiXCR, giving one entry per CDR3 protein. The sample yields 250,000 to 300,000 distinct CDR3 sequences, about 15% seen once. V is TRBV4-1 and J is TRBJ1-4; D is possibly TRBD1 (5 bases). This clonotype originated in a woman aged 40 to 50 with Graves' hyperthyroidism that later progressed to Graves' ophthalmopathy. Sequenced: blood. The CDR3 DNA follows: TGCGCCAGCAGCCAAGATTGGGCCAGGGCTTATGAAAAACTGTTTTTT. Its protein is CASSQDWARAYEKLFF.